Listed below are T cell receptor beta chains from one sample, sequenced in a study of post-analysis software for immune sequencing data. From the PCR reads, TCRdb called clonotypes with MiXCR, one entry per CDR3 protein. The sample carries 170,000 or so distinct CDR3 sequences, approximately 30% recorded once. The specimen sequenced was blood. Receptor source: a girl aged 10 to 17 with multiple sclerosis. Each CDR3 is given with its conserved first and last residue. Fields, in order: J gene, V gene, CDR3 protein.

TRBJ1-5	TRBV6-1	CASSVFPSPGQPQHF
TRBJ1-1	TRBV5-1	CASSVDSYSAEAFF
TRBJ2-5	TRBV20-1	CSARDMGLAGEWEQYF
TRBJ2-7	TRBV9	CASSVGRGRIDEQYF
TRBJ1-1	TRBV6-6	CASKTTGGATEAFF
TRBJ2-3	TRBV13	CASSLRASTSGNLDTQYF
TRBJ2-1	TRBV5-1	CASSLATPNEQFF
TRBJ1-2	TRBV11-2	CASSQTGDGYTF
TRBJ2-2	TRBV24-1	CAASVSQGTGELFF
TRBJ2-5	TRBV7-9	CASSLLGQMQETQYF
TRBJ2-5	TRBV6-6	CASSYEGGQETQYF
TRBJ1-6	TRBV27	CASSGGRARYSPLHF
TRBJ2-1	TRBV6-2/TRBV6-3	CASNEPGRSFF
TRBJ2-1	TRBV6-4	CASKLLAESSYNEQFF
TRBJ1-2	TRBV12-3/TRBV12-4	CASSLNENYGYTF
TRBJ2-1	TRBV3-1	CASNQEGLAQQFF
TRBJ2-3	TRBV3-1	CASSQTDSLSTDTQYF
TRBJ1-2	TRBV28	CASSPGGEGQYGYTF
TRBJ2-7	TRBV12-3/TRBV12-4	CASSLTGDTYEQYF
TRBJ1-2	TRBV27	CASSLAGFSSYGHTF
-	TRBV14	CASSQQGPPQFF
TRBJ2-4	TRBV7-2	CASSRLEYNKNIQYF
TRBJ1-6	TRBV4-1	CASSQAQTLWDSPLHF
TRBJ2-5	TRBV12-3/TRBV12-4	CASSRDRGQETQYF
TRBJ2-7	TRBV5-1	CASSLEGLTYEQYF
TRBJ2-1	TRBV14	CASTGRELAGDNEQFF
TRBJ2-5	TRBV3-1	CASSRAPETQYF
TRBJ2-5	TRBV3-1	CASSQGTGIRETQYF
TRBJ2-7	TRBV7-2	CASSLGASGALEQYF
TRBJ1-2	TRBV14	CASSQSAPILRGRHGYTF
TRBJ1-2	TRBV27	CASSPNAGGYGYTF
TRBJ2-7	TRBV12-3/TRBV12-4	CASTPTAGVSPYEQYF
TRBJ1-1	TRBV7-2	CASSSHRVGTEAFF
TRBJ2-7	TRBV10-3	CAISSTGYEQYF
TRBJ2-3	TRBV28	CASNSGFPTDTQYF
TRBJ1-2	TRBV12-3/TRBV12-4	CASRLTGQGTGYTF
TRBJ2-5	TRBV20-1	CSAPLAGGLETQYF
TRBJ2-5	TRBV5-1	CASSRGRVEETQYF
TRBJ2-1	TRBV7-2	CASSNGGQGNYNEQFF
TRBJ1-1	TRBV7-2	CASSLRDRRILNTEAFF
TRBJ1-2	TRBV5-1	CASSSLSGYGYTF
TRBJ2-3	TRBV20-1	CSAHHPLAGGGTTDTQYF
TRBJ2-3	TRBV20-1	CSALGDQSTDTQYF
TRBJ2-1	TRBV6-4	CASSDGTGGYNQQFF
TRBJ2-5	TRBV6-5	CASSYSIGVSEETQYF
TRBJ1-1	TRBV27	CASSLIQGAKNTEAFF
TRBJ1-1	TRBV4-2	CASRGDKNTEAFF
TRBJ2-5	TRBV20-1	CSATKGGTTLSQETQYF
TRBJ2-1	TRBV2	CASSGSPTSFGPYNEQFF
TRBJ2-3	TRBV10-3	CAIQGNTDTQYF
TRBJ2-1	TRBV5-1	CASSSPTSGRYNEQFF
TRBJ2-5	TRBV18	CASSPVGGFQETQYF
TRBJ2-7	TRBV7-3	CASSTSSGAYNEQYF
TRBJ2-1	TRBV6-2/TRBV6-3	CASSLPPGEQFF